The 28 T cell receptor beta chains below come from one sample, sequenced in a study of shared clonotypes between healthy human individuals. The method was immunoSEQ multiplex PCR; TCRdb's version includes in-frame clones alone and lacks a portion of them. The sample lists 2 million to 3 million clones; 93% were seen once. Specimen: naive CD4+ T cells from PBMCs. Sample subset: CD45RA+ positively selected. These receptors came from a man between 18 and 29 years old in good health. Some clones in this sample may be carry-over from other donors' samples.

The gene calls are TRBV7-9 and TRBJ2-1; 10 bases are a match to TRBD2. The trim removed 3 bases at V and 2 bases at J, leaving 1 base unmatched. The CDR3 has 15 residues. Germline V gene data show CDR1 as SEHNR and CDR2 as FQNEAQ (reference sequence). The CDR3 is CASSFLAGAYNEQFF. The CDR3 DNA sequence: TGTGCCAGCAGCTTCCTAGCGGGAGCCTACAATGAGCAGTTCTTC.

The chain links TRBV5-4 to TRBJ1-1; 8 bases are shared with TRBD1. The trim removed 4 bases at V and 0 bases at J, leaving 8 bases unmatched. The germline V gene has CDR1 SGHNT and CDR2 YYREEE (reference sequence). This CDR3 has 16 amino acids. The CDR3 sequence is CASSPTGDPMNTEAFF. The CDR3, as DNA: TGTGCCAGCAGCCCGACAGGGGACCCTATGAACACTGAAGCTTTCTTT.

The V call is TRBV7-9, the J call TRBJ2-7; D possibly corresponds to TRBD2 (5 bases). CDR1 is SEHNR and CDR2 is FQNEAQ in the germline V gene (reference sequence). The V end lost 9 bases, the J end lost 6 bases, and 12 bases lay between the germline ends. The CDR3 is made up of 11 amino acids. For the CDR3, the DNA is TGTGCCAGTCAGGAGGTCGGCGAGCAGTACTTC. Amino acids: CASQEVGEQYF.

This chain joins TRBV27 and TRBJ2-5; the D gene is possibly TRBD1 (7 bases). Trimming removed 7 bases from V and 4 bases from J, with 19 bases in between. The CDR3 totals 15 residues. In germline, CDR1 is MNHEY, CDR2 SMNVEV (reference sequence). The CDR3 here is CASIKSTGRGETQYF. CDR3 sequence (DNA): TGTGCCAGCATCAAATCGACAGGGCGGGGAGAGACCCAGTACTTC.

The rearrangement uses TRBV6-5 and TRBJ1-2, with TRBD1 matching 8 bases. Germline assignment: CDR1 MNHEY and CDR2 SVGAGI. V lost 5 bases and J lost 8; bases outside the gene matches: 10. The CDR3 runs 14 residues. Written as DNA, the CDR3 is TGTGCCAGCAGTCCAACAGGGGGGAGGAGGGGCTACACCTTC. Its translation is CASSPTGGRRGYTF.

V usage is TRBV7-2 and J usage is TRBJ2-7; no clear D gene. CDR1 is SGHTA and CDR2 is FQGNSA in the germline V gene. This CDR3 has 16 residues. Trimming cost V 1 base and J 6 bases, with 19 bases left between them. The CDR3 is CASSLGWSIPASEQYF. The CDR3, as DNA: TGTGCCAGCAGCTTAGGGTGGTCCATCCCGGCCAGCGAGCAGTACTTC.

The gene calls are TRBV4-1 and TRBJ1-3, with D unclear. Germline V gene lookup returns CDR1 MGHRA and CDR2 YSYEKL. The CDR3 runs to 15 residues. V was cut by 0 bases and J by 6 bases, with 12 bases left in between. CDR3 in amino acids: CASSQEGLRENTIYF. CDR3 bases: TGCGCCAGCAGCCAAGAAGGCCTACGAGAAAACACCATATATTTT.

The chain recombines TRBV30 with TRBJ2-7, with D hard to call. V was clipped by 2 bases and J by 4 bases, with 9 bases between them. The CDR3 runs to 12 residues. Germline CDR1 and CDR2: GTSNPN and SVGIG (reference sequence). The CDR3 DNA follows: TGTGCCTGGAGTTTTTTCTTATACGAGCAGTACTTC. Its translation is CAWSFFLYEQYF.

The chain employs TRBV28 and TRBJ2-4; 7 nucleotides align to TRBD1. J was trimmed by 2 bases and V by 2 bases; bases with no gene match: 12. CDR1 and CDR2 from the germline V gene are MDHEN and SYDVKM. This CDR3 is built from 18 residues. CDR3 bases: TGTGCCAGCAGTTTAGCGAGACAGGGCATAAGAACCAAAAACATTCAGTACTTC. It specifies CASSLARQGIRTKNIQYF.

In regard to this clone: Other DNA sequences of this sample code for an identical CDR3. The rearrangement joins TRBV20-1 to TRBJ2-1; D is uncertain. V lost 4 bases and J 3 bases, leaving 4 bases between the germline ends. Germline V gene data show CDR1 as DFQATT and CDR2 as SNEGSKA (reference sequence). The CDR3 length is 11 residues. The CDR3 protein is CSATSYNEQFF. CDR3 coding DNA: TGCAGTGCTACTAGCTACAATGAGCAGTTCTTC.

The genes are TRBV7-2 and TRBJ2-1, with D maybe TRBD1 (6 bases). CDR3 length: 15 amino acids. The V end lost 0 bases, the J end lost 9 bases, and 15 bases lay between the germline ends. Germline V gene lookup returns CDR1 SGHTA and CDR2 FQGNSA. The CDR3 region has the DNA TGTGCCAGCAGCTTAGCGCCGGTACAGGGCAGTGAGCAGTTCTTC. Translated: CASSLAPVQGSEQFF.

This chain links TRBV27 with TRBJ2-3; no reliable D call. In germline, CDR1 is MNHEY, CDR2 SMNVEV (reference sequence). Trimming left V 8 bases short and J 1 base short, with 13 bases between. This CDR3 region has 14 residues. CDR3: CASANQKGTDTQYF. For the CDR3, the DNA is TGTGCCAGCGCCAACCAGAAGGGCACAGATACGCAGTATTTT.

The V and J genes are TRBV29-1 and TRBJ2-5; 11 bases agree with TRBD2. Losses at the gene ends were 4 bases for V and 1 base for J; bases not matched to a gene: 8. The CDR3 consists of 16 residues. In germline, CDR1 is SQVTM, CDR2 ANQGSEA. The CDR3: CSVVGGTSGPQETQYF. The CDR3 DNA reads TGCAGCGTTGTAGGGGGGACTAGCGGACCCCAAGAGACCCAGTACTTC.

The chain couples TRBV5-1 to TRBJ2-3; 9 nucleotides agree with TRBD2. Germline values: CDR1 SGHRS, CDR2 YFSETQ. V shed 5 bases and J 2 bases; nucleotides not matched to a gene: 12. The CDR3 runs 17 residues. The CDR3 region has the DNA TGCGCCAGCAGTCTACCGACTAGCGGAAGTTCCACAGATACGCAGTATTTT. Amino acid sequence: CASSLPTSGSSTDTQYF.

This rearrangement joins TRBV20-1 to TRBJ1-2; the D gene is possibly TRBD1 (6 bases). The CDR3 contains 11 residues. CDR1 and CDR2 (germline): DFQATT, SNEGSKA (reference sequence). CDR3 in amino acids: CSTPLGARYTF. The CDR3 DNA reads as TGCAGCACTCCCCTGGGGGCGCGCTACACCTTC.

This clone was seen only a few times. The CDR3 region has the DNA TGTGCCAGTAGCGGGGTACATCAGCCCCAGCATTTT. This sequence encodes CASSGVHQPQHF. The V and J genes are TRBV19 and TRBJ1-5; D remains unclear. The CDR3 runs 12 residues. Deletions cut 6 bases from V and 5 bases from J, with 8 bases between. The germline gives CDR1 LNHDA, CDR2 SQIVND (reference sequence). Looking up the rest from reference TRBV19 and TRBJ1-5 gives the full variable domain: DGGITQSPKYLFRKEGQNVTLSCEQNLNHDAMYWYRQDPGQGLRLIYYSQIVNDFQKGDIAEGYSVSREKKESFPLTVTSAQKNPTAFYLCASSGVHQPQHFGDGTRLSIL.

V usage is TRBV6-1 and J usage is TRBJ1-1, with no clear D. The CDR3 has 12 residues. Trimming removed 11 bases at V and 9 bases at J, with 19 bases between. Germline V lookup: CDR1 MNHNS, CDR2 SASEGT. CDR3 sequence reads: CASQRYWSQAFF. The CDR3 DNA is TGTGCCTCCCAGAGGTATTGGAGTCAAGCTTTCTTT.

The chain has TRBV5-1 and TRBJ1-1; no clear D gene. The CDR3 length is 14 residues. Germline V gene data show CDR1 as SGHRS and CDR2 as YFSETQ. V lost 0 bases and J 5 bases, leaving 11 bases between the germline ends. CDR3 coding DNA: TGCGCCAGCAGCTTGGAAATCCGGGGTACTGAAGCTTTCTTT. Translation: CASSLEIRGTEAFF.

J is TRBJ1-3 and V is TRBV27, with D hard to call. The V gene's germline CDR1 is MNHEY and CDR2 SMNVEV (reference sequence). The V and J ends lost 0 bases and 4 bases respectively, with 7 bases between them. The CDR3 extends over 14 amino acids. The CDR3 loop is CASSLSWQGNTIYF. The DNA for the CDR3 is TGTGCCAGCAGTTTATCCTGGCAGGGAAACACCATATATTTT.

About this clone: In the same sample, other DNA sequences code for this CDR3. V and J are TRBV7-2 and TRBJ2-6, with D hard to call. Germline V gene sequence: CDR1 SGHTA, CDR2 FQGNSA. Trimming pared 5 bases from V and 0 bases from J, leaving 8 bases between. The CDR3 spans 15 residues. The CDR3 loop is CASSPGSSGANVLTF. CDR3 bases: TGTGCCAGCAGCCCAGGAAGCTCTGGGGCCAACGTCCTGACTTTC.

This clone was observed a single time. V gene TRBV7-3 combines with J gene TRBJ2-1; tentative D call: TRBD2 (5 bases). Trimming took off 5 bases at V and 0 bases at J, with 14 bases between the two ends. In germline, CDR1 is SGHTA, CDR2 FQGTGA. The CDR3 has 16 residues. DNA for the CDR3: TGTGCCAGCAGCCCCAGGACTGGAAGCTCCTACAATGAGCAGTTCTTC. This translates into CASSPRTGSSYNEQFF.

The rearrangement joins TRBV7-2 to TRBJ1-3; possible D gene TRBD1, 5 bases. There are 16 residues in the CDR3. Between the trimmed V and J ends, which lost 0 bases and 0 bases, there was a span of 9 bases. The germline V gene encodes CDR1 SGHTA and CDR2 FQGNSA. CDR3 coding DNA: TGTGCCAGCAGCTTAGCGCAGGGACTCTCTGGAAACACCATATATTTT. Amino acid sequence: CASSLAQGLSGNTIYF.

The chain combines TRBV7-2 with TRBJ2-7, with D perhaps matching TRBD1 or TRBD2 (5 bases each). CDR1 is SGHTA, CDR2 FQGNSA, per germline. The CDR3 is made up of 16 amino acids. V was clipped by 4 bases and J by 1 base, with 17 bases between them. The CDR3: CASSSDLGTRSYEQYF. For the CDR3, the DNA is TGTGCCAGCAGCTCGGACCTCGGGACGCGGTCCTACGAGCAGTACTTC.

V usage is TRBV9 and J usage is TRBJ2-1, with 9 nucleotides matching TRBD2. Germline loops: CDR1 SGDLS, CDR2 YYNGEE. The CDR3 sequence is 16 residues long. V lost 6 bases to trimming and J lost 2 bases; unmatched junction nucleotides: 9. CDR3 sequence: CASTPLTSGAYNEQFF. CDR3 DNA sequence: TGTGCCAGCACCCCATTGACTAGCGGAGCCTACAATGAGCAGTTCTTC. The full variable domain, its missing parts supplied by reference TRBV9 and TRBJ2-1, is DSGVTQTPKHLITATGQRVTLRCSPRSGDLSVYWYQQSLDQGLQFLIQYYNGEERAKGNILERFSAQQFPDLHSELNLSSLELGDSALYFCASTPLTSGAYNEQFFGPGTRLTVL.

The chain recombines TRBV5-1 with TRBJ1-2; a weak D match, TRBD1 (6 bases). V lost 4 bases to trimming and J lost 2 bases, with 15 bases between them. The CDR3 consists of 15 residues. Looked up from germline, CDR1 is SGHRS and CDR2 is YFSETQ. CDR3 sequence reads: CASSPGDTMNYGYTF. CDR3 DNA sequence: TGCGCCAGCAGCCCGGGGGACACAATGAACTATGGCTACACCTTC.

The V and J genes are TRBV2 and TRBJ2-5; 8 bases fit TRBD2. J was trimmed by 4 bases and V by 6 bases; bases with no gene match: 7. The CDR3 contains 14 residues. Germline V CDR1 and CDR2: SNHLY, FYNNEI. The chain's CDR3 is CASRPTSGGETQYF. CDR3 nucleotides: TGTGCCAGCAGACCTACTAGCGGCGGAGAGACCCAGTACTTC. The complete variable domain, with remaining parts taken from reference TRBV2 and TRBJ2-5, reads EPEVTQTPSHQVTQMGQEVILRCVPISNHLYFYWYRQILGQKVEFLVSFYNNEISEKSEIFDDQFSVERPDGSNFTLKIRSTKLEDSAMYFCASRPTSGGETQYFGPGTRLLVL.

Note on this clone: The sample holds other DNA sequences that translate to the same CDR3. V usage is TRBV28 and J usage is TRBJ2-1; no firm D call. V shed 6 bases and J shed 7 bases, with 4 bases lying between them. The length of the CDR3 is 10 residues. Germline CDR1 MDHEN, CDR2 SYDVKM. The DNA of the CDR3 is TGTGCCAGCAGCGGAAATGAGCAGTTCTTC. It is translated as CASSGNEQFF.

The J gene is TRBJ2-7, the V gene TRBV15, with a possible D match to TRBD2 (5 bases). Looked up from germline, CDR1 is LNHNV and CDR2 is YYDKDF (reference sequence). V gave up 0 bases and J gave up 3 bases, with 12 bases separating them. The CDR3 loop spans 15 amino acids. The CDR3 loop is CATSRERGRGYEQYF. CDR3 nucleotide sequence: TGTGCCACCAGCAGAGAGAGAGGGAGAGGCTACGAGCAGTACTTC.